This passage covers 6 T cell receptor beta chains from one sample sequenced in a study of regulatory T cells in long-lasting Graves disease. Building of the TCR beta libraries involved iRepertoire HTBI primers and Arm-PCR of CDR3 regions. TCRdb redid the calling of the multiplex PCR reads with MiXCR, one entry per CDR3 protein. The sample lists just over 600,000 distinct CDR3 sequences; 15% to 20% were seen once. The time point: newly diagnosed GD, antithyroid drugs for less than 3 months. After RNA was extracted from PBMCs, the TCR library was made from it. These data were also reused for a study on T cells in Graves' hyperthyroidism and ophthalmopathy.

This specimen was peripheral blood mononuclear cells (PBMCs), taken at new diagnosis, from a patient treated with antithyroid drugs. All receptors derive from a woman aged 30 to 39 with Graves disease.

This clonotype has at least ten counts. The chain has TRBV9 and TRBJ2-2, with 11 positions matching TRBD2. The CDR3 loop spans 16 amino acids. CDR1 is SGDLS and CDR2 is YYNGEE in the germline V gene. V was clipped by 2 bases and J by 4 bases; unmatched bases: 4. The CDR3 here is CASSVGTSGSTGELFF. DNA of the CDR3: TGTGCCAGCAGCGTTGGGACTAGCGGTTCCACCGGGGAGCTGTTTTTT.

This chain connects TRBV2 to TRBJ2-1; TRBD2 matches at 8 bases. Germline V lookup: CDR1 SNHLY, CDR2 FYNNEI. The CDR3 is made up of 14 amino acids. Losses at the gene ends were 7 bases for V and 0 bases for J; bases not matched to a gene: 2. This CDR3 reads CASIAGSSYNEQFF. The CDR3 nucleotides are TGTGCCAGCATAGCGGGAAGCTCCTACAATGAGCAGTTCTTC.

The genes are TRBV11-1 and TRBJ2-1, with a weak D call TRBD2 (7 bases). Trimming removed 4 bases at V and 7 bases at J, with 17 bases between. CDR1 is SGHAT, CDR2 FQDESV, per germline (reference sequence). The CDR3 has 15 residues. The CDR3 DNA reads TGTGCCAGCAGCTCCGTTCGGGGGGCGCAAAATGAGCAGTTCTTC. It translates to CASSSVRGAQNEQFF.

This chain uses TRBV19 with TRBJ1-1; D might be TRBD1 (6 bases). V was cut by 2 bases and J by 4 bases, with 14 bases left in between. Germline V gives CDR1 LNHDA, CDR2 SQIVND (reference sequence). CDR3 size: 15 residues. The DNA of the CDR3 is TGTGCCAGTAGTATAAGGGGGAGTCTGGGCACTGAAGCTTTCTTT. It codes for CASSIRGSLGTEAFF.

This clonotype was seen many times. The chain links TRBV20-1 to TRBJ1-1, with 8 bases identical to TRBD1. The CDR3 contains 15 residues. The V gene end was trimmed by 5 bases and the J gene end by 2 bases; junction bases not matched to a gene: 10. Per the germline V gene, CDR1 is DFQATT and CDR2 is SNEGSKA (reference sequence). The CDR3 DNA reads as TGCAGTGCTGAGGACAGGGTCGAGGAAAACACTGAAGCTTTCTTT. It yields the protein CSAEDRVEENTEAFF.

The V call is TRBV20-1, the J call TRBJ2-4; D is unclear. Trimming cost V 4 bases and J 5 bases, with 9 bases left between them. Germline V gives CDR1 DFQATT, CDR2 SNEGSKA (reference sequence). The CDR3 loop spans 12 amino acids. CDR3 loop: CSATTIENIQYF. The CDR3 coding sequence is TGCAGTGCTACGACAATCGAAAACATTCAGTACTTC.